This T cell receptor beta chain was recorded in a study of blood T cell repertoires in COVID-19. On the study more broadly: Italy, Spain and the United States were the sources of the convalescent and acute COVID-19 samples. PBMCs, B-cell-depleted T cells, or T cells provided the cDNA or gDNA that made up the material.

This clone was observed a handful of times. How the authors handled the data: Counts of nucleated cells, estimated from reference gene primer amplification, were obtained. Only in-frame clones appear in the TCRdb table, and some are missing; sequencing was by immunoSEQ multiplex PCR. The V and J calls and clone size were taken over from that table, and D and trimming were inferred from the DNA. The sample holds almost 100,000 clones; about 89% are singletons and the top ten take approximately 10%. This CDR3 has 16 amino acids. Trimming pared 4 bases from V and 2 bases from J, leaving 17 bases between. CDR1 is SGHDT and CDR2 is YYEEEE in the germline V gene.

The receptor was derived from a man aged 50 or older with acute or convalescent COVID-19. Material for sequencing was peripheral blood. The chain has TRBV5-6 and TRBJ2-3, with D perhaps TRBD1 (5 bases). CDR3 in DNA: TGTGCCAGCAGCCCCAGGGTAATCGCCAACACAGATACGCAGTATTTT. This codes for CASSPRVIANTDTQYF.